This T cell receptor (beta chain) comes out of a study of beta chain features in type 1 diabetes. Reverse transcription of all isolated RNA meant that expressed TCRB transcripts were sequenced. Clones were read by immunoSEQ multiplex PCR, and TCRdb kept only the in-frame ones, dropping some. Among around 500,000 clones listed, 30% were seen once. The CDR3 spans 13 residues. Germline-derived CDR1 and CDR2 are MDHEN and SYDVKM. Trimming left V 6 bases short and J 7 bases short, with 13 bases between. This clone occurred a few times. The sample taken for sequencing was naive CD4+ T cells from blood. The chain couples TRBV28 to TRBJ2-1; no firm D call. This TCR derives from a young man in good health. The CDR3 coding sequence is TGTGCCAGCAGCCGCTCCGGGCGGAATGAGCAGTTCTTC. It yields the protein CASSRSGRNEQFF. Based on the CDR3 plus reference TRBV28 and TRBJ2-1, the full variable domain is DVKVTQSSRYLVKRTGEKVFLECVQDMDHENMFWYRQDPGLGLRLIYFSYDVKMKEKGDIPEGYSVSREKKERFSLILESASTNQTSMYLCASSRSGRNEQFFGPGTRLTVL.